This T cell receptor (beta chain) was profiled in a study of radiation and T cells in renal cell carcinoma. Study at large: Nephrectomy followed 15 Gy stereotactic body radiation by 4 weeks. Study-level findings and limits: Baseline intratumoral clonotype presence is unknown without pretreatment biopsies. Top tumor clonotypes rose in blood 2 weeks post-radiation, then contracted.

As concerns this clone: As yet, its antigen is unknown.

Time point noted: baseline pretreatment blood. Treatment: 15 Gy SBRT to primary tumor, nephrectomy 4 weeks later. Clear cell pathology was present in this patient's renal cell carcinoma. The germline V gene encodes CDR1 MNHEY and CDR2 SVGAGI. V shed 7 bases and J shed 10 bases, with 13 bases lying between them. The CDR3 is 11 residues long. TCRdb's copy holds only in-frame clones and misses some; the assay was immunoSEQ multiplex PCR. The repertoire consists of about 130,000 clones, with roughly 88% occurring once and the leading ten covering around 11%. This receptor was identified in a woman in her fifties or sixties with renal cell carcinoma. The sample in question was blood, obtained from a patient whose treatment included radiotherapy and nephrectomy. The chain couples TRBV6-5 to TRBJ1-2; a possible D gene is TRBD1 (5 bases). The CDR3, as DNA: TGTGCCAGCAACGGACCGGGGCCCTACACCTTC. Amino acids: CASNGPGPYTF.